This T cell receptor (beta chain) was found in a study of regulatory T cells in long-lasting Graves disease (dated by TCRdb to the early 2020s). Regarding the research as a whole: Antithyroid drugs had been taken for less than 3 months by newly diagnosed Graves' disease patients. A total of about 33 samples underwent TCR sequencing: around 13 from persistent and roughly 20 from newly diagnosed Graves' disease patients. Patients with persistent Graves' disease were compared with patients with newly diagnosed Graves' disease using TCR sequencing and RNA sequencing of peripheral blood. The study was conducted in China and was registered as a clinical trial. What the authors observed across the whole study: Only the TCR beta chain was sequenced and analyzed. TRBV28, TRBJ1-2 and TRBJ2-5 were preferentially used in persistent disease, while TRBV20-1 and TRBJ2-1 were favored in newly diagnosed disease. Compared with newly diagnosed patients, patients with persistent Graves' disease had lower TCR Shannon entropy and fewer highly expanded clones, which suggests clonal expansion. Persistent patients shared more public clonotypes among themselves (more than 2,500) than newly diagnosed patients did (roughly 910). The study examined only peripheral blood because the primary lesion, thyroid tissue, could not be accessed. The small sample size was acknowledged by the authors as a limitation that may reduce accuracy.

Taken from cysteine to phenylalanine, the CDR3 has 14 residues. Of the read, only the CDR3 DNA is kept; its 42 bases are in frame from base 1. At the junction V is shortened by 3 bases and J by 7 bases; bases outside the gene matches: 6. Comments on this clonotype: Its antigen is not yet known. A read error is likely here: a far larger clone is one base away.

Libraries were built with multiplex PCR. The sequencing machine was an Illumina HiSeq 4000. CDR3 regions were amplified by Arm-PCR with iRepertoire HTBI primers to construct TCR beta libraries. Before sequencing, the PCR products went through gel purification. Under the source paper's analysis protocol: Gene usage analysis of CDR3 amino acid clonotypes used the 55 to 65 TRBV and fewer than 15 TRBJ segments found across samples. COPE and FqMerger were used to merge the filtered high-quality paired reads into contigs. BLAST was used to align contigs to the IMGT TRBV, TRBD and TRBJ reference genes, and CDR3 was defined following IMGT. Any clonotype with a frequency above 0.1% was classified as a highly expanded clone. Repertoire diversity was measured by Shannon entropy, and V-J evenness by the Gini coefficient. Clonotypes shared by more than one individual were considered public. In TCRdb, the public reads were trimmed at Q25 with fastp and aligned with MiXCR, with productive beta chains retained. For every CDR3 protein sequence, its rows merge into one entry that carries the most common genes and DNA. The authors' filters were not applied to this entry. The sample table contains over 200,000 distinct CDR3 sequences; only one count was recorded for roughly 18% of them. 22% of the sample goes to the ten largest clones.

The time point label, read with the paper, signifies: newly diagnosed GD, antithyroid drugs for less than 3 months. For both TCR sequencing and RNA sequencing, RNA was extracted from PBMCs using TRIzol. Graves' disease was diagnosed according to American Thyroid Association guidelines. The patients came from an endocrinology department in Xi'an, China. From each patient, around 9 milliliters of peripheral blood was collected into an EDTA anticoagulant tube. PBMCs were isolated by Ficoll Paque Plus density gradient separation without further T cell sorting. An Agilent 2100 Bioanalyzer and agarose gel were used to assess RNA quality, and a NanoDrop 2000 was used to measure RNA concentration.

This chain joins TRBV12-3 or TRBV12-4 to TRBJ2-7; 10 bases in the junction line up with TRBD1. The receptor's source is a female donor with Graves disease. This sample comprised peripheral blood mononuclear cells (PBMCs), obtained at new diagnosis, from a patient treated with antithyroid drugs. CDR3 sequence: CASSFGTGVDEQYF. At the DNA level, the sequence is TGTGCCAGCAGTTTTGGGACAGGGGTGGATGAGCAGTACTTC.